This T cell receptor beta chain derives from a study of OX40 agonist ivuxolimab in advanced cancers. Data came from immunoSEQ multiplex PCR; TCRdb stores just in-frame clones and leaves some out. This sample has 85,000 to 100,000 clones, with approximately 86% found just once. The germline V gene has CDR1 ENHRY and CDR2 SYGVKD. V lost 5 bases, J lost 4 bases, and 5 bases stayed unmatched. The CDR3 is made up of 13 amino acids. This clone showed up just once. This TCR was sampled from an adult with an advanced solid tumor such as melanoma, head and neck, liver or kidney cancer. The material sequenced was CD4+ or CD8+ T cells sorted from blood, taken in a trial of the OX40 agonist ivuxolimab. The rearrangement links TRBV10-3 to TRBJ2-7; the match to TRBD1 covers 7 bases. CDR3 in DNA: TGTGCCATCAGTCTCCGGGACAGTTACGAGCAGTACTTC. This sequence encodes CAISLRDSYEQYF.